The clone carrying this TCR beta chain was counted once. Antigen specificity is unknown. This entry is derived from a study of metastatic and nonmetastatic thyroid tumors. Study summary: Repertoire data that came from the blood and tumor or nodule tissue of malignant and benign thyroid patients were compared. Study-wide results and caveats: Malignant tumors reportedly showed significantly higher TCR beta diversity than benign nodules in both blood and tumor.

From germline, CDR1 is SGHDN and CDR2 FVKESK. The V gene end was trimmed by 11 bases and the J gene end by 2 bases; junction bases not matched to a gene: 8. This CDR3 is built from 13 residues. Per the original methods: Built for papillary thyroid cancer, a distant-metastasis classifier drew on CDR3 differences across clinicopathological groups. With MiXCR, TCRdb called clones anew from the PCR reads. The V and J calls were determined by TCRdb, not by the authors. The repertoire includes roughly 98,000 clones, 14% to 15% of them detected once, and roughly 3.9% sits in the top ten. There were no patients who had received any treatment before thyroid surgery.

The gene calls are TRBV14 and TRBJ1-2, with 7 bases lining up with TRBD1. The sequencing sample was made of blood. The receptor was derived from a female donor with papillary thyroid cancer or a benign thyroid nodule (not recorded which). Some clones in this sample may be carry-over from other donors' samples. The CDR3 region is CACAGTENYGYTF. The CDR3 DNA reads TGTGCCTGCGCCGGGACAGAGAACTATGGCTACACCTTC. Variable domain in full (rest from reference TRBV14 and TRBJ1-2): EAGVTQFPSHSVIEKGQTVTLRCDPISGHDNLYWYRRVMGKEIKFLLHFVKESKQDESGMPNNRFLAERTGGTYSTLKVQPAELEDSGVYFCACAGTENYGYTFGSGTRLTVV.